These 27 T cell receptor beta chains came from one sample sequenced in a study of shared clonotypes between healthy human individuals. The data were produced by immunoSEQ multiplex PCR, yet TCRdb's version contains in-frame clones alone and is incomplete. The sample holds more than 400,000 clones; over 70% are singletons and the top ten take over 9.5%. Sequenced material: PBMCs. These receptors originate from a woman aged 40 to 55 in good health. Some clones in this sample may be carry-over from other donors' samples.

This clone was counted ten times or more. The chain links TRBV6-4 to TRBJ2-3; D may be TRBD1 (6 bases). V lost 3 bases and J 3 bases, leaving 13 bases between the germline ends. CDR1 is MRHNA and CDR2 is SNTAGT in the germline V gene. The CDR3 sequence is 15 residues long. CDR3 sequence (DNA): TGTGCCAGCAGTGAAGTAAAGGGGGAGACAGATACGCAGTATTTT. Its protein product is CASSEVKGETDTQYF.

The chain links TRBV10-3 to TRBJ1-4; 7 bases fit TRBD1. Trimming cost V 3 bases and J 7 bases; bases outside gene matches: 5. CDR3 size: 14 residues. Germline loops: CDR1 ENHRY, CDR2 SYGVKD. The CDR3 region is CAISDGQGGEKLFF. The CDR3 coding sequence is TGTGCCATCAGTGATGGGCAGGGGGGTGAAAAACTGTTTTTT.

This clone was recorded a few times. V usage is TRBV27 and J usage is TRBJ1-2; 7 nucleotides match TRBD1. The CDR3 has 17 residues. The germline V gene has CDR1 MNHEY and CDR2 SMNVEV (reference sequence). V shed 5 bases and J 5 bases; nucleotides not matched to a gene: 17. The CDR3 loop reads CASSRGGTGQNLYGYTF. The DNA of the CDR3 is TGTGCCAGCAGTAGGGGAGGAACGGGACAGAACCTTTATGGCTACACCTTC.

In its sample, this clone was seen once. CDR3 DNA sequence: TGTGCCAGCAGCCAGACAGTCTCCTACGAGCAGTACTTC. It codes for CASSQTVSYEQYF. V usage is TRBV6-5 and J usage is TRBJ2-7; the D gene is possibly TRBD1 (5 bases). Germline assignment: CDR1 MNHEY and CDR2 SVGAGI. V was cut by 6 bases and J by 0 bases, with 9 bases left in between. The CDR3 extends over 13 amino acids.

The chain uses TRBV7-3 and TRBJ2-1; no reliable D call. This CDR3 has 15 residues. Deletions cut 5 bases from V and 3 bases from J, with 14 bases between. Germline V gene lookup returns CDR1 SGHTA and CDR2 FQGTGA. The CDR3 DNA is TGTGCCAGCAGCCCGATAACAATTGGCTACAATGAGCAGTTCTTC. Protein sequence: CASSPITIGYNEQFF.

Notes on this clone: A read error is the likely source, as a far larger clone sits one nucleotide away. The sample contains more than one DNA sequence encoding this CDR3. The V and J genes are TRBV10-3 and TRBJ2-2, with D possibly matching TRBD1 (6 bases). The CDR3 loop spans 15 amino acids. CDR1 is ENHRY, CDR2 SYGVKD, per germline. The CDR3 is CAIRGVGQNTGELFF. CDR3 nucleotide sequence: TGTGCCATCCGTGGGGTAGGACAGAACACCGGGGAGCTGTTTTTC.

The chain is built from TRBV7-2 and TRBJ2-7; D tentatively reads TRBD1 or TRBD2 (6 bases each). The length of the CDR3 is 16 residues. Trimming took 1 base from V and 3 from J, leaving 16 bases between them. The germline gives CDR1 SGHTA, CDR2 FQGNSA. CDR3 loop: CASSLGRWGASYEQYF. CDR3 sequence (DNA): TGTGCCAGCAGCTTAGGCCGGTGGGGGGCCAGCTACGAGCAGTACTTC.

The V gene is TRBV7-9, the J gene TRBJ1-1, with 8 bases lining up with TRBD1. Unmatched junction bases numbered 9, after V lost 5 bases and J lost 7 bases. The CDR3 runs 14 residues. Germline V CDR1 and CDR2: SEHNR, FQNEAQ (reference sequence). The CDR3 nucleotides read TGTGCCAGCAGCGCCGGACAGGGTAGAGTTGAAGCTTTCTTT. Protein sequence: CASSAGQGRVEAFF. Full variable domain (rest looked up from reference TRBV7-9 and TRBJ1-1): DTGVSQNPRHKITKRGQNVTFRCDPISEHNRLYWYRQTLGQGPEFLTYFQNEAQLEKSRLLSDRFSAERPKGSFSTLEIQRTEQGDSAMYLCASSAGQGRVEAFFGQGTRLTVV.

The J gene is TRBJ2-1, the V gene TRBV7-3, with a possible D match to TRBD2 (5 bases). The CDR3 sequence is 16 residues long. V was cut by 2 bases and J by 8 bases, with 19 bases left in between. The germline CDR1 and CDR2 sequences are SGHTA and FQGTGA. The CDR3 DNA sequence: TGTGCCAGCAGCTTAGCCTCCGGGAACCTGATCCATGAGCAGTTCTTC. It encodes CASSLASGNLIHEQFF.

The CDR3 is CASSIREYTDTQYF. Here the CDR3 DNA reads TGTGCCAGCAGCATCAGGGAGTACACAGATACGCAGTATTTT. The chain uses TRBV7-6 and TRBJ2-3, with D perhaps matching TRBD1 or TRBD2 (5 bases each). The CDR3 is made up of 14 amino acids. The germline V gene encodes CDR1 SGHVS and CDR2 FNYEAQ. V lost 5 bases and J lost 2, with 11 bases in between.

As regards this clone: A far larger clone is only one base removed, so a read error is likely. The chain combines TRBV6-5 with TRBJ2-5, with 10 bases matching TRBD1. The germline CDR1 and CDR2 sequences are MNHEY and SVGAGI. The CDR3 is 14 amino acids. This CDR3 reads CTSSPGTGVETQYF. The CDR3 nucleotides are TGTACCAGCAGTCCCGGGACAGGGGTCGAGACCCAGTACTTC.

This clone has a single count. The rearrangement links TRBV5-1 to TRBJ2-3; TRBD2 matches 11 bases. The trim removed 4 bases at V and 7 bases at J, leaving 11 bases unmatched. Per the germline V gene, CDR1 is SGHRS and CDR2 is YFSETQ. The CDR3 length is 16 residues. The CDR3 reads CASSDSPTSGDNTQYF. The CDR3 DNA reads as TGCGCCAGCAGCGATTCGCCGACTAGCGGGGATAATACGCAGTATTTT.

This chain connects TRBV7-9 to TRBJ2-5, with 11 bases identical to TRBD2. V shed 6 bases, J shed 2 bases, and the junction held 8 bases outside the gene matches. The V gene's germline CDR1 is SEHNR and CDR2 FQNEAQ (reference sequence). The CDR3 has 16 residues. CDR3 region: CASRTTSGRGQETQYF. CDR3 in DNA: TGTGCCAGCAGGACCACTAGCGGGAGAGGGCAAGAGACCCAGTACTTC.

J is TRBJ1-2 and V is TRBV7-2; D remains unclear. Germline loops: CDR1 SGHTA, CDR2 FQGNSA. The CDR3 loop spans 14 amino acids. Trimming left V 1 base short and J 1 base short, with 7 bases between. In DNA form, the CDR3 reads TGTGCCAGCAGCTTAGAGGCAGATAACTATGGCTACACCTTC. It translates to CASSLEADNYGYTF.

The chain recombines TRBV9 with TRBJ2-3; 9 positions match TRBD2. CDR3 length: 16 residues. The germline V gene has CDR1 SGDLS and CDR2 YYNGEE. V dropped 0 bases and J dropped 4; count of bases not matched to a gene: 6. For the CDR3, the DNA is TGTGCCAGCAGCGTAGGTCGTGCGGGAGGGGCAGATACGCAGTATTTT. It codes for CASSVGRAGGADTQYF.

The chain couples TRBV2 to TRBJ2-7; D uncertain. The CDR3 contains 13 residues. Germline V gene data show CDR1 as SNHLY and CDR2 as FYNNEI. V lost 7 bases to trimming and J lost 6 bases, with 16 bases between them. The CDR3 nucleotides read TGTGCCAGCACCCCCGCATCGGCGTTCGAGCAGTACTTC. Protein sequence: CASTPASAFEQYF.

A note on this clone: The likely explanation is a read error, given a far larger clone one base away. Other DNA sequences in the sample encode the same CDR3. This rearrangement joins TRBV7-9 to TRBJ1-5; 7 bases are shared with TRBD1. CDR1 is SEHNR, CDR2 FQNEAQ, per germline (reference sequence). Trimming cost V 3 bases and J 5 bases; bases outside gene matches: 1. This CDR3 comprises 13 residues. The CDR3 reads CASSLQGDQPQHF. The DNA for the CDR3 is TGTGCCAGCAGCTTGCAGGGGGATCAGCCCCAGCATTTT.

A remark on this clone: A read error is the likely source, as a far larger clone sits one nucleotide away. The same CDR3 can be traced to other DNA sequences in this sample. The chain is built from TRBV7-3 and TRBJ1-1; the D gene is possibly TRBD1 (5 bases). This CDR3 spans 15 amino acids. From germline, CDR1 is SGHTA and CDR2 FQGTGA. This chain's CDR3 is CASSLTGGPGTEAFF. In DNA form, the CDR3 reads TGTGCTAGCAGCTTAACGGGGGGTCCGGGCACTGAAGCTTTCTTT.

The CDR3 sequence is CASNRILAITDTQYF. The CDR3 DNA reads as TGTGCCAGCAATCGAATACTAGCTATCACAGATACGCAGTATTTT. The chain links TRBV6-1 to TRBJ2-3; D may be TRBD2 (6 bases). Per the germline V gene, CDR1 is MNHNS and CDR2 is SASEGT. Trimming took 7 bases from V and 2 from J, leaving 16 bases between them. The CDR3 consists of 15 residues.

The gene calls are TRBV18 and TRBJ1-1, with 8 bases matching TRBD1. Trimming cost V 2 bases and J 3 bases; bases outside gene matches: 5. There are 15 residues in the CDR3. Germline V gene lookup returns CDR1 KGHSH and CDR2 LQKENI. CDR3 DNA sequence: TGTGCCAGCTCACCAAGCAGGGGGCAGGACACTGAAGCTTTCTTT. This encodes CASSPSRGQDTEAFF.

V usage is TRBV15 and J usage is TRBJ2-2; 9 nucleotides line up with TRBD2. V shed 0 bases, J shed 6 bases, and the junction held 8 bases outside the gene matches. Germline-derived CDR1 and CDR2 are LNHNV and YYDKDF (reference sequence). The CDR3 runs to 17 residues. The CDR3 DNA follows: TGTGCCACCAGCAGAGATAGGAGGCGGGAGGGTCCCGGGGAGCTGTTTTTT. It is translated as CATSRDRRREGPGELFF. The full variable domain, completed using reference TRBV15 and TRBJ2-2, is DAMVIQNPRYQVTQFGKPVTLSCSQTLNHNVMYWYQQKSSQAPKLLFHYYDKDFNNEADTPDNFQSRRPNTSFCFLDIRSPGLGDTAMYLCATSRDRRREGPGELFFGEGSRLTVL.

This clone came up a few times. It differs at one base from a far larger clone, so likely a read error. The genes are TRBV30 and TRBJ1-4, with D hard to call. CDR3 size: 15 residues. V lost 2 bases and J lost 17, with 27 bases in between. Germline loops: CDR1 GTSNPN, CDR2 SVGIG (reference sequence). Here the CDR3 DNA reads TGTGCCTGGAGTTATTCTAGTATCCTGAAACACCCCACTTTTTTT. Translated, it gives CAWSYSSILKHPTFF.

The chain employs TRBV5-6 and TRBJ2-7; 12 bases are a match to TRBD1. J was trimmed by 7 bases and V by 3 bases; bases with no gene match: 5. The CDR3 length is 14 residues. CDR1 is SGHDT, CDR2 YYEEEE, per germline. In DNA form, the CDR3 reads TGTGCCAGCAGCTCCGGGACAGGGGGCAGGGAGCAGTACTTC. Its protein product is CASSSGTGGREQYF.

The V and J genes are TRBV5-1 and TRBJ2-7, with a tentative D call TRBD1 (7 bases). The V gene's germline CDR1 is SGHRS and CDR2 YFSETQ. The V gene lost 4 bases and the J gene lost 3 bases, with 17 bases spanning the gap. This CDR3 region has 15 residues. This CDR3 is CASSRGDRGNYEQYF. The DNA for the CDR3 is TGCGCCAGCAGCAGGGGGGACAGAGGTAACTACGAGCAGTACTTC.

The V and J genes are TRBV18 and TRBJ1-1; D ambiguous. Germline V gene sequence: CDR1 KGHSH, CDR2 LQKENI. The CDR3 runs 15 residues. V was clipped by 4 bases and J by 4 bases, with 16 bases between them. CDR3 DNA: TGTGCCAGCTCACGTATAGCGCCGGGGTCCACTGAAGCTTTCTTT. The encoded protein is CASSRIAPGSTEAFF.

The chain is built from TRBV6-5 and TRBJ2-2; TRBD2 is a possible D gene (6 bases). CDR3 size: 16 residues. Germline values: CDR1 MNHEY, CDR2 SVGAGI. The V and J ends lost 0 bases and 3 bases respectively, with 11 bases between them. CDR3 in DNA: TGTGCCAGCAGTTACTCGTGGAGGGGTGACACCGGGGAGCTGTTTTTT. It translates to CASSYSWRGDTGELFF.

The chain uses TRBV2 and TRBJ1-4; no definite D call. This CDR3 is built from 14 residues. In germline, CDR1 is SNHLY, CDR2 FYNNEI. V was clipped by 8 bases and J by 2 bases, with 12 bases between them. CDR3 nucleotide sequence: TGTGCCAGCCGCGGGAGGGTGACTAATGAAAAACTGTTTTTT. It is translated as CASRGRVTNEKLFF.